The 3 T cell receptor beta chains in this list originate from one sample, sequenced in a study of control samples from healthy donors and cancer patients. Profiling relied on immunoSEQ multiplex PCR, and the TCRdb table lists in-frame clones only, not all of them. The table has some 130,000 clones, 88% seen once. The source material was blood. The receptors here all came from a young woman in good health.

The V call is TRBV25-1, the J call TRBJ2-7, with a tentative D call TRBD2 (5 bases). There are 14 residues in the CDR3. The V end lost 5 bases, the J end lost 2 bases, and 13 bases lay between the germline ends. Per the germline V gene, CDR1 is MGHDK and CDR2 is SYGVNS. The CDR3: CASSFHGETYEQYF. As DNA, the CDR3 is TGTGCCAGCAGTTTTCACGGGGAGACCTACGAGCAGTACTTC.

The chain is built from TRBV29-1 and TRBJ2-1, with 7 bases matching TRBD1. The germline V gene has CDR1 SQVTM and CDR2 ANQGSEA. This CDR3 region has 14 residues. J was trimmed by 6 bases and V by 4 bases; bases with no gene match: 9. The CDR3 region has the DNA TGCAGCGTTGCTGTGACAGGGAGTCTCAATGAGCAGTTCTTC. Its protein is CSVAVTGSLNEQFF.

V usage is TRBV5-1 and J usage is TRBJ2-7; D might be TRBD1 (6 bases). Trimming stripped 4 bases from V and 2 bases from J, with 19 bases between. Germline assignment: CDR1 SGHRS and CDR2 YFSETQ. The CDR3 has 16 amino acids. CDR3 residues: CASSPGIDRSTYEQYF. CDR3 nucleotide sequence: TGCGCCAGCAGCCCTGGAATTGACAGGAGCACCTACGAGCAGTACTTC.